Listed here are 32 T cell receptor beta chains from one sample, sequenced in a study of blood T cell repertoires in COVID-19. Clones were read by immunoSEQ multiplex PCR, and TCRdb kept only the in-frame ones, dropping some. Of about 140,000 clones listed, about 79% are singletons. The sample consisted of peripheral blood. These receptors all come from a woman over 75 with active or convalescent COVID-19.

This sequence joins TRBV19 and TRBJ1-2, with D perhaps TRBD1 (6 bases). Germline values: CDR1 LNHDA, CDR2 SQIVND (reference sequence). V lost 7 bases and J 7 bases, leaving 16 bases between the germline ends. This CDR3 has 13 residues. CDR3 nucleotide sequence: TGTGCCAGTACCCCAGGGGTTCTCCTTGGCTACACCTTC. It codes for CASTPGVLLGYTF.

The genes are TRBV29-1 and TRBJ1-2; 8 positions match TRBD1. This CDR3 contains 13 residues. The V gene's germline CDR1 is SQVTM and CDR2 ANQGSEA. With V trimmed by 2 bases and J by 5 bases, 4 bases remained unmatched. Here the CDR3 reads CSVEPGGSYGYTF. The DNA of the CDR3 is TGCAGCGTTGAACCAGGGGGCTCGTATGGCTACACCTTC.

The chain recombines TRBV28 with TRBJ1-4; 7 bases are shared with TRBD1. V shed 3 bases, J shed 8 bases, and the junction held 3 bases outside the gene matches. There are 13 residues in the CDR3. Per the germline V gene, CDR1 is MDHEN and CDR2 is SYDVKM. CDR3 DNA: TGTGCCAGCAGTTTGACAGGGTACGAAAAACTGTTTTTT. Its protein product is CASSLTGYEKLFF.

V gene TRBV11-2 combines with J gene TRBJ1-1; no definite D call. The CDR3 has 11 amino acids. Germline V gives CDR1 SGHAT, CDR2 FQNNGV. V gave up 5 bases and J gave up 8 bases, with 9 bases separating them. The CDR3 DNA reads TGTGCCAGCAGCGGGAGCAGGGAAGCTTTCTTT. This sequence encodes CASSGSREAFF.

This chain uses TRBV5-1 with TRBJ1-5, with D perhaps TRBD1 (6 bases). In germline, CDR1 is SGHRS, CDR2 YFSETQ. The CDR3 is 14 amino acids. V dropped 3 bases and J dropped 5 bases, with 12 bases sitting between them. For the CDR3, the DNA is TGCGCCAGCAGCTATCCCAGGGGACATCAGCCCCAGCATTTT. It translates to CASSYPRGHQPQHF.

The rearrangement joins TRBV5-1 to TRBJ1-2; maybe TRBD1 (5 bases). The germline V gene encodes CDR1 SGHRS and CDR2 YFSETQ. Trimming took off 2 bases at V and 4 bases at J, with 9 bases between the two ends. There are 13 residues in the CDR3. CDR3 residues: CASSFDSFYGYTF. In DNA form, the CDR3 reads TGCGCCAGCAGCTTCGACAGCTTCTATGGCTACACCTTC.

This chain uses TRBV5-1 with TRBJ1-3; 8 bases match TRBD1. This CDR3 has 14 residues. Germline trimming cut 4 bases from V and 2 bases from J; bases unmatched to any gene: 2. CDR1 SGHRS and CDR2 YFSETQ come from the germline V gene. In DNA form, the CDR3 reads TGCGCCAGCAGCCCGGGACAGGCTGGAAACACCATATATTTT. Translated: CASSPGQAGNTIYF.

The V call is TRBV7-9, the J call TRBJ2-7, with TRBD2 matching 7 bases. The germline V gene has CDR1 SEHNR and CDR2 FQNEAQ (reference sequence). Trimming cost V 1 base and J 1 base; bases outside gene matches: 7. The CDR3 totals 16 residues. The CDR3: CASSLVAGQGSYEQYF. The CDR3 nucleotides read TGTGCCAGCAGCTTAGTAGCGGGTCAGGGTTCCTACGAGCAGTACTTC.

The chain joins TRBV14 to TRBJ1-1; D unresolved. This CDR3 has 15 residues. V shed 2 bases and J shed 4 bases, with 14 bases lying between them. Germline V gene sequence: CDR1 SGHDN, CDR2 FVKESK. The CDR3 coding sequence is TGTGCCAGCAGCCAAATTTCCGGGTTGAGCACTGAAGCTTTCTTT. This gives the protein CASSQISGLSTEAFF.

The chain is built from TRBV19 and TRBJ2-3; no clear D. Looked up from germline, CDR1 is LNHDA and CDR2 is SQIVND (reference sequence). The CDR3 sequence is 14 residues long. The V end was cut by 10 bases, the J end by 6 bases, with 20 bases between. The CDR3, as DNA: TGTGCCACCGCGCCTACGGGTGTTGGGGATACGCAGTATTTT. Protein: CATAPTGVGDTQYF.

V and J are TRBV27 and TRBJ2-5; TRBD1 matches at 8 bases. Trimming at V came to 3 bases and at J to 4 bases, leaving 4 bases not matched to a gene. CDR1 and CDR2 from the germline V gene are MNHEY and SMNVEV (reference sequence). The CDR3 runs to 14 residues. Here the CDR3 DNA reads TGTGCCAGCAGTTTCCGACAGGGGAGAGAGACCCAGTACTTC. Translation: CASSFRQGRETQYF.

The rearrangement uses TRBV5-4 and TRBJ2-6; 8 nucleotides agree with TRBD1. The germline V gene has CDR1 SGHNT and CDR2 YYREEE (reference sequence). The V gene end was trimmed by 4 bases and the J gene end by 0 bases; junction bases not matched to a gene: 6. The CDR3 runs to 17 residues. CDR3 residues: CASSLPGTGSGANVLTF. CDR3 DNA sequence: TGTGCCAGCAGCCTACCGGGGACAGGCTCTGGGGCCAACGTCCTGACTTTC. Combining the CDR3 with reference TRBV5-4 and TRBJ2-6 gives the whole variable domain ETGVTQSPTHLIKTRGQQVTLRCSSQSGHNTVSWYQQALGQGPQFIFQYYREEENGRGNFPPRFSGLQFPNYSSELNVNALELDDSALYLCASSLPGTGSGANVLTFGAGSRLTVL.

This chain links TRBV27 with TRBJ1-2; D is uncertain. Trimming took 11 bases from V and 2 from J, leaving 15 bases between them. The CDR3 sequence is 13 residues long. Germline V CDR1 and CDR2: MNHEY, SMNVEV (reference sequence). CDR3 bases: TGTGCCGCGGGGAGGAGGCCAAACTATGGCTACACCTTC. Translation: CAAGRRPNYGYTF.

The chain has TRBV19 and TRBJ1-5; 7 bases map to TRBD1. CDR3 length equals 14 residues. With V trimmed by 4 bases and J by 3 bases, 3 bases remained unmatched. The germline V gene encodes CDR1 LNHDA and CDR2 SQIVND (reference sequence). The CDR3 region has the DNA TGTGCCAGTAGTACGGGACAGTTCAATCAGCCCCAGCATTTT. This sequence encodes CASSTGQFNQPQHF.

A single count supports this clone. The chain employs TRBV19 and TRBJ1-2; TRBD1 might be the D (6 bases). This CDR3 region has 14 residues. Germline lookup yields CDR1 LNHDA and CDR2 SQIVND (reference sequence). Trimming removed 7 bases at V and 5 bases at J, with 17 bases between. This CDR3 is CASNQGRDLYGYTF. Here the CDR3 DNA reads TGTGCCAGTAATCAGGGGAGGGATCTGTATGGCTACACCTTC.

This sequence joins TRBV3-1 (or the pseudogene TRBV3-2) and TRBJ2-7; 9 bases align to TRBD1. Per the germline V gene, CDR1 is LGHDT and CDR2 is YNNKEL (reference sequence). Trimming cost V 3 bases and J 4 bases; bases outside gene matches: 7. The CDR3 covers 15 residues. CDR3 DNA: TGTGCCAGCAGCCAGAGGGGGACAGGGTTGTACGAGCAGTACTTC. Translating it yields CASSQRGTGLYEQYF.

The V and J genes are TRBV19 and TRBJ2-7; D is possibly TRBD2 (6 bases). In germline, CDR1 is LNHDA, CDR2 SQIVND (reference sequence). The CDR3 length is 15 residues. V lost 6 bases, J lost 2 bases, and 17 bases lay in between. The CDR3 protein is CASRSGTSQTYEQYF. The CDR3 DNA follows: TGTGCCAGTAGAAGTGGTACTAGCCAGACCTACGAGCAGTACTTC.

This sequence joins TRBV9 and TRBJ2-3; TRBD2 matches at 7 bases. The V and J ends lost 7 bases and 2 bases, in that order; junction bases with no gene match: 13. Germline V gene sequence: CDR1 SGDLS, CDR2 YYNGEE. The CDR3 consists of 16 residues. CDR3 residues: CASGSNRLAPTDTQYF. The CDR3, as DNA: TGTGCCAGCGGGAGTAATCGACTAGCTCCCACAGATACGCAGTATTTT.

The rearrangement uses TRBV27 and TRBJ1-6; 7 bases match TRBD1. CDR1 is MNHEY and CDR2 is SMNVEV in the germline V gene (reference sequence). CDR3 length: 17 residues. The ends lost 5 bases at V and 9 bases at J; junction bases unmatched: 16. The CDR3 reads CASSPRDPGYRGSPLHF. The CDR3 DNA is TGTGCCAGCAGTCCTCGTGACCCGGGGTACAGGGGTTCACCCCTCCACTTT.

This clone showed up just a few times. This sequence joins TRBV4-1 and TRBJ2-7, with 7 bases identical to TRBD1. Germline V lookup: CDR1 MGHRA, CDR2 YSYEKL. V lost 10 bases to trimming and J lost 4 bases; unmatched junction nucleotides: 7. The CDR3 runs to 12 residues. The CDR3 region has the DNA TGCGCCACCGGGACGGGACAGTACGAGCAGTACTTC. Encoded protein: CATGTGQYEQYF.

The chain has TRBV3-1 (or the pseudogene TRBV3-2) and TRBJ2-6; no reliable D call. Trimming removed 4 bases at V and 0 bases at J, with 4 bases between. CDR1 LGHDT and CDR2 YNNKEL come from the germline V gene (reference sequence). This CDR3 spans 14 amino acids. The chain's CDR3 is CASSPVSGANVLTF. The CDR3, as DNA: TGTGCCAGCAGCCCCGTCTCTGGGGCCAACGTCCTGACTTTC.

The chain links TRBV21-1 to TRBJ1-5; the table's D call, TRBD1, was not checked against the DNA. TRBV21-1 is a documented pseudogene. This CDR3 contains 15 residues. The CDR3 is CASSKGDRNNQPQHF. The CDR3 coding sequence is TGTGCCAGCAGCAAAGGAGACAGAAACAATCAGCCCCAGCATTTT.

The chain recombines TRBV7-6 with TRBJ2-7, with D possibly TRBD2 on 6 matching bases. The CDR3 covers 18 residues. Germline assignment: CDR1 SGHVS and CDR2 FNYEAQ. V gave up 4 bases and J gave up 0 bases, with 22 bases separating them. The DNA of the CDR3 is TGTGCCAGCAGCTCAATACCCCCCGGCGGGGTCTACTCCTACGAGCAGTACTTC. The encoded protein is CASSSIPPGGVYSYEQYF.

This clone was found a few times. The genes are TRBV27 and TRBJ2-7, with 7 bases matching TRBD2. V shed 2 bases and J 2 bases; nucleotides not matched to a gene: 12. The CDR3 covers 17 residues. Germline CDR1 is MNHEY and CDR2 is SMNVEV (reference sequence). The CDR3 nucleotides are TGTGCCAGCAGTTTAAACCCAGCGGGACTCCATCCCTACGAGCAGTACTTC. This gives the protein CASSLNPAGLHPYEQYF.

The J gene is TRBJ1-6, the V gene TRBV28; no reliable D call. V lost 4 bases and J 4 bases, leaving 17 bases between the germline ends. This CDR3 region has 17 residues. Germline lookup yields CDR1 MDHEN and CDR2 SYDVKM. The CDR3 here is CASSYRSVSRYNSPLHF. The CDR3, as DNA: TGTGCCAGCAGTTATCGATCCGTGTCACGGTATAATTCACCCCTCCACTTT.

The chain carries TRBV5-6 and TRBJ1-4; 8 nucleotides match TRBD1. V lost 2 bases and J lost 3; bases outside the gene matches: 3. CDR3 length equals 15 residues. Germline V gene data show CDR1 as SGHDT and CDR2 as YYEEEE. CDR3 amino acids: CASSFRGLANEKLFF. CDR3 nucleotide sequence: TGTGCCAGCAGCTTCAGGGGGCTAGCTAATGAAAAACTGTTTTTT.

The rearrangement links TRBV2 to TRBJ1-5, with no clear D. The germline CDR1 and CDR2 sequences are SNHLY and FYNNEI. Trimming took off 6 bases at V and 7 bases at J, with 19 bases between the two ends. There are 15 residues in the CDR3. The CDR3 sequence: CASRPSLGRAQPQHF. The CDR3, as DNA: TGTGCCAGCAGGCCCTCTTTGGGGAGAGCACAGCCCCAGCATTTT.

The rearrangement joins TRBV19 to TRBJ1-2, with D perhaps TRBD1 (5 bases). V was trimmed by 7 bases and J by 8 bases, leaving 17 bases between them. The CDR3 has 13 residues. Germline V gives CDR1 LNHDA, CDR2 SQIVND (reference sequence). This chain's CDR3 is CASITHQGNGYTF. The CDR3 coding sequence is TGTGCCAGTATCACTCATCAGGGAAACGGCTACACCTTC.

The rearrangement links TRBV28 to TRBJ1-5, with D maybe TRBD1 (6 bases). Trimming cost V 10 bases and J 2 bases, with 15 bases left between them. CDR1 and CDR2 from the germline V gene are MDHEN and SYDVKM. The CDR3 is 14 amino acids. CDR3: CATLWGRGNQPQHF. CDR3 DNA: TGTGCCACCCTTTGGGGGCGCGGCAATCAGCCCCAGCATTTT.

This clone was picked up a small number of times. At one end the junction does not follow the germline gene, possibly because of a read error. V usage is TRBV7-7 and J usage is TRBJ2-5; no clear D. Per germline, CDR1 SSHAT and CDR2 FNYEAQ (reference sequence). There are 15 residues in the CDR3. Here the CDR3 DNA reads TGTGCTAGCAGCTTACGAGAGGCTTTTTGGGAGACCCAGTACTTC. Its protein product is CASSLREAFWETQYF.

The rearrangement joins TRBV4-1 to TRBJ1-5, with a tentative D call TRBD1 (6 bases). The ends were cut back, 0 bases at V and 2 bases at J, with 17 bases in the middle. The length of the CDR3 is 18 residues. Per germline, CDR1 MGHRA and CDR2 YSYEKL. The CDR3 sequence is CASSQDGGGSRGNQPQHF. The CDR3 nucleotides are TGCGCCAGCAGCCAAGATGGGGGGGGCTCGAGGGGCAATCAGCCCCAGCATTTT.

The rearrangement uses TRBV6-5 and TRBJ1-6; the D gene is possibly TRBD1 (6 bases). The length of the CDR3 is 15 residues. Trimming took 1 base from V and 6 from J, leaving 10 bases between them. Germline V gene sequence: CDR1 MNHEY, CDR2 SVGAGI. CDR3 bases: TGTGCCAGCAGTTACTTACAGGGATTTAATTCACCCCTCCACTTT. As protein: CASSYLQGFNSPLHF.